These 11 T cell receptor beta chains were all obtained from the same sample, sequenced in a study of CD8+CD57+ T cells in acquired aplastic anemia. Genomic DNA templated the TCR beta VDJ and CDR3 profiling. TCRdb recomputed calls from the reads with MiXCR, one row per CDR3 protein. Among over 250,000 distinct CDR3 sequences, under 65% were seen once, and the ten largest hold 1.3%. Those patients picked for sequencing had displayed CD8+CD57+ cell expansion on flow cytometry. Sample: sorted CD4+, CD8+, or CD8+CD57+ T cells (not recorded which) from PBMCs. Source of these receptors: a human donor with aplastic anemia.

This clonotype has a single count. At one end, the junction sequence differs from germline, possibly due to a read error. The genes are TRBV6-5 and TRBJ2-7; D possibly corresponds to TRBD2 (6 bases). Germline V gene lookup returns CDR1 MNHEY and CDR2 SVGAGI. The CDR3 consists of 15 residues. CDR3 sequence reads: CASSYSSTSSYVQYF. The CDR3 coding sequence is TGTGCCAGCAGTTACTCGTCCACTAGCTCCTACGTGCAGTACTTC.

There are many counts of this clonotype. As DNA, the CDR3 is TGTGCCAGCAGCTTGATTAACTATGGCTACACCTTC. It codes for CASSLINYGYTF. The chain carries TRBV7-2 and TRBJ1-2; D not resolved. The CDR3 sequence is 12 residues long. Trimming left V 3 bases short and J 1 base short, with 3 bases between. CDR1 is SGHTA, CDR2 FQGNSA, per germline.

This clonotype was recorded at least ten times. V is TRBV10-1 and J is TRBJ2-2, with TRBD1 as a possible D gene (5 bases). With 4 bases removed from V and 2 bases from J, the gap between germline ends came to 8 bases. The CDR3 length is 14 residues. Germline CDR1 reads WNHNN; CDR2 reads SYGVQD (reference sequence). CDR3 amino acids: CASSGQYNTGELFF. In DNA, the CDR3 is TGCGCCAGCAGTGGACAGTATAACACCGGGGAGCTGTTTTTT.

At least ten counts were recorded for this clonotype. The chain couples TRBV6-5 to TRBJ2-1, with TRBD2 identical over 8 bases. J lost 7 bases, V lost 5 bases, and 10 bases had no gene match. The CDR3 covers 15 residues. From germline, CDR1 is MNHEY and CDR2 SVGAGI. The CDR3 loop is CASSPRLAGGNEQFF. The CDR3 coding sequence is TGTGCCAGCAGTCCCCGACTGGCGGGAGGAAATGAGCAGTTCTTC.

This rearrangement joins TRBV25-1 to TRBJ1-5; TRBD1 matches at 10 bases. CDR1 and CDR2 (germline): MGHDK, SYGVNS. V was pared by 5 bases and J by 7 bases, with 11 bases of the junction left unmatched. The CDR3 has 16 amino acids. CDR3 DNA: TGTGCCAGCAGTCCACGTAGGCGACAGGGGGCACAGCCCCAGCATTTT. Translation: CASSPRRRQGAQPQHF.

V usage is TRBV6-2 or TRBV6-3 and J usage is TRBJ2-1; TRBD2 is a possible D gene (6 bases). V gave up 9 bases and J gave up 0 bases, with 18 bases separating them. The CDR3 has 16 amino acids. CDR1 is MNHEY, CDR2 SVGEGT, per germline. The DNA for the CDR3 is TGTGCCAGAAACCGGGACTTCAATAGCTCCTACAATGAGCAGTTCTTC. Translation: CARNRDFNSSYNEQFF.

The chain is built from TRBV10-3 and TRBJ1-5; D ambiguous. Germline values: CDR1 ENHRY, CDR2 SYGVKD. The CDR3 length is 14 residues. Trimming took 0 bases from V and 1 from J, leaving 4 bases between them. The CDR3 is CAISESRSNQPQHF. CDR3 DNA: TGTGCCATCAGTGAGTCAAGGAGCAATCAGCCCCAGCATTTT.

V gene TRBV7-8 combines with J gene TRBJ1-1, with D perhaps TRBD1 (6 bases). The CDR3 covers 12 residues. V dropped 1 base and J dropped 10 bases, with 10 bases sitting between them. The germline gives CDR1 SGHVS, CDR2 FQNEAQ. The CDR3 region is CASSLVRTAAFF. CDR3 DNA sequence: TGTGCCAGCAGCTTAGTCAGGACAGCAGCTTTCTTT. Full variable domain (remainder filled in from reference TRBV7-8 and TRBJ1-1): GAGVSQSPRYKVAKRGQDVALRCDPISGHVSLFWYQQALGQGPEFLTYFQNEAQLDKSGLPSDRFFAERPEGSVSTLKIQRTQQEDSAVYLCASSLVRTAAFFGQGTRLTVV.

Ten or more counts support this clonotype. This rearrangement joins TRBV30 to TRBJ1-6; D gene uncertain. The CDR3 is made up of 14 amino acids. Trimming removed 1 base from V and 7 bases from J, with 11 bases in between. Germline-derived CDR1 and CDR2 are GTSNPN and SVGIG (reference sequence). The CDR3 spells CAWSDGQPNSPLHF. The CDR3 DNA sequence: TGTGCCTGGAGTGACGGTCAGCCGAATTCACCCCTCCACTTT.

This clonotype was observed a handful of times. The V and J genes are TRBV5-4 and TRBJ2-7; the D gene could be TRBD1 or TRBD2 (6 bases each). Trimming took off 6 bases at V and 3 bases at J, with 13 bases between the two ends. This CDR3 contains 13 residues. Germline CDR1 SGHNT, CDR2 YYREEE (reference sequence). The chain's CDR3 is CASTDRRGYEQYF. CDR3 nucleotides: TGTGCCAGCACCGACAGGAGGGGCTACGAGCAGTACTTC.

As concerns this clonotype: Given a much more abundant clone one base away, this may be a read error. Without the conserved terminal phenylalanine or tryptophan, this CDR3 likely stems from a read error. The genes are TRBV20-1 and TRBJ2-4, with 8 bases aligning to TRBD2. There are 15 residues in the CDR3. With 4 bases clipped from V and 1 base from J, the junction kept 6 bases outside the gene matches. Germline values: CDR1 DFQATT, CDR2 SNEGSKA (reference sequence). The CDR3 DNA follows: TGCAGTGCTATTTCCGCGGGGGGTGCCAAAAACATTCAGTACTCC. It yields the protein CSAISAGGAKNIQYS.